This T cell receptor beta chain stems from a study of T-cell memory formation after mild COVID-19. Study-wide findings and caveats: Among contracting clones, CD4+ were mainly CM/EM and CD8+ enriched in EMRA.

TCRdb reprocessed the 5' RACE reads via MiXCR and lists one record per CDR3 protein. The sample lists 300,000 to 350,000 distinct CDR3 sequences, 13% to 15% occurring once. As concerns this clonotype: Antigen unknown.

The CDR3 is 14 residues long. Looked up from germline, CDR1 is SGHVS and CDR2 is FQNEAQ. V dropped 2 bases and J dropped 4 bases, with 11 bases sitting between them. This chain uses TRBV7-8 with TRBJ2-5; D not resolved. Input material: PBMCs or a T cell subset sorted from them (not recorded which). The clonotype originates from a man younger than 35 who had mild COVID-19 (a few samples of this study predate the infection). Cell type and time point are not known. The CDR3 loop reads CASSLLRVGETQYF. CDR3 nucleotides: TGTGCCAGCAGCTTACTTAGGGTCGGAGAGACCCAGTACTTC.